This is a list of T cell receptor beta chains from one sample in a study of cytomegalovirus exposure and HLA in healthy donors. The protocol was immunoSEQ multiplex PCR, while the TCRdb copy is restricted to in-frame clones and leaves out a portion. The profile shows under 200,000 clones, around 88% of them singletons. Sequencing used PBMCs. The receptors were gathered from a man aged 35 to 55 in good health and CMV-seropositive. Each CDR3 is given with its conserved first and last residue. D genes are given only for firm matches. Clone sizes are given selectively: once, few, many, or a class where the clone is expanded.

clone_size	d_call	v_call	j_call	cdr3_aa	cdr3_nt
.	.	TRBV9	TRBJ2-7	CASSRGVRGYEQYF	TGTGCCAGCAGCAGAGGAGTCAGGGGCTACGAGCAGTACTTC
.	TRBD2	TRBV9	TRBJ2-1	CASSVVGERGSSYNEQFF	TGTGCCAGCAGCGTAGTCGGGGAGCGGGGTAGCTCCTACAATGAGCAGTTCTTC
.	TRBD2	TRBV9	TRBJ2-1	CASSVVLAGGEQFF	TGTGCCAGCAGCGTAGTCCTAGCGGGAGGTGAGCAGTTCTTC
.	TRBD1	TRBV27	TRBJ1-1	CASSWGTGGFAFF	TGTGCCAGCAGTTGGGGGACAGGGGGCTTCGCTTTCTTT
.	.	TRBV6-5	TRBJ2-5	CASSWGPREEETQYF	TGTGCCAGCAGCTGGGGGCCCCGGGAGGAAGAGACCCAGTACTTC
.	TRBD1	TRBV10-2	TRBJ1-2	CASSESNAGGLGYTF	TGCGCCAGCAGTGAGTCGAATGCAGGGGGCTTGGGCTACACCTTC
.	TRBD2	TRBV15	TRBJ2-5	CATSAGLADYQETQYF	TGTGCCACCAGCGCGGGACTAGCGGACTACCAAGAGACCCAGTACTTC
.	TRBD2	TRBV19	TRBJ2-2	CASNQLAGVTGELFF	TGTGCCAGTAACCAACTAGCGGGAGTTACCGGGGAGCTGTTTTTT
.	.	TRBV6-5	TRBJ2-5	CASSYSRLETQYF	TGTGCCAGCAGTTACTCCAGGCTAGAGACCCAGTACTTC
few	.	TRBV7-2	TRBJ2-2	CASSLIGSGTGELFF	TGTGCCAGCAGCTTAATTGGTTCGGGGACCGGGGAGCTGTTTTTT
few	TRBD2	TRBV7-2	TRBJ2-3	CASSFFWTSASDTQYF	TGTGCCAGCAGCTTTTTCTGGACTAGCGCATCAGATACGCAGTATTTT